The clone carrying this TCR beta chain has at least ten counts. Its antigen is not known. The sample originates from a study of spatial heterogeneity in lung cancer. Turning to the study itself: Donors were under 90 untreated early-stage non-small cell lung cancer patients.

The time point is: blood at routine non-recurrence follow-up after resection. Frozen PBMC, nontumor lung or tumor provided whole RNA, which was sequenced unsorted. Study-level results: Whereas they appeared in blood less at follow-up, ubiquitous expanded tumor TCRs appeared there more at resection.

Each CDR3 protein gets one entry after TCRdb re-called the 5' RACE reads with MiXCR. In the table there are around 70,000 distinct CDR3 sequences, roughly 9% of which are singletons. This sequence originates from a female donor with early-stage non-small cell lung cancer. The sample in question was PBMCs, obtained at follow-up.

The CDR3 DNA follows: TGTGCCAGCAGCTCACCCGGGACTAGCGGAAGCGAGCAGTACTTC. Amino acid sequence: CASSSPGTSGSEQYF. The chain has TRBV9 and TRBJ2-7; 11 bases line up with TRBD2. This CDR3 comprises 15 residues. CDR1 is SGDLS, CDR2 YYNGEE, per germline. The junction had 9 bases not matched to a gene; V was cut back by 4 bases and J by 6 bases.